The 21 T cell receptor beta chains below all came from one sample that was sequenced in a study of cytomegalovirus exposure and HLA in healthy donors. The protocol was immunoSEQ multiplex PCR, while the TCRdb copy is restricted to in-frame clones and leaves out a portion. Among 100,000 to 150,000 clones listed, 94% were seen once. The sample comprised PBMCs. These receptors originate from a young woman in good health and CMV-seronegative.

DNA for the CDR3: TGTGCCGCAAACAGGGAGGGATATGGCTACACCTTC. Protein sequence: CAANREGYGYTF. This rearrangement joins TRBV28 to TRBJ1-2; D possibly corresponds to TRBD1 (6 bases). Germline V CDR1 and CDR2: MDHEN, SYDVKM. V was shortened by 11 bases and J by 5 bases, with 15 bases between the two germline ends. The CDR3 covers 12 residues.

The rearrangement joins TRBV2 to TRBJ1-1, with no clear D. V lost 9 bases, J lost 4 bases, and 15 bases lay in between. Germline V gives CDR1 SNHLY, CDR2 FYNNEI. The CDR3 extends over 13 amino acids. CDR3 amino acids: CASPPLDSTEAFF. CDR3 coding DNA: TGTGCCAGTCCCCCCCTAGATAGCACTGAAGCTTTCTTT.

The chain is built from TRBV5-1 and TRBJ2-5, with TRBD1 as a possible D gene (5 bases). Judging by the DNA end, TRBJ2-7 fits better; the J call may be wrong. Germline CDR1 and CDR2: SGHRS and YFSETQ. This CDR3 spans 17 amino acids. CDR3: CASSWGGSSFIKGEQYF. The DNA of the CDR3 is TGCGCCAGCAGCTGGGGCGGAAGTAGTTTCATAAAGGGCGAGCAGTACTTC.

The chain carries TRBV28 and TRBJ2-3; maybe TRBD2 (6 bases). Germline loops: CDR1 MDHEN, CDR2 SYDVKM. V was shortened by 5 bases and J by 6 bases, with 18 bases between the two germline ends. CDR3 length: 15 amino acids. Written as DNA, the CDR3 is TGTGCCAGCAGTCTGGGGAGGCCAGGGTGGGATACGCAGTATTTT. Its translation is CASSLGRPGWDTQYF.

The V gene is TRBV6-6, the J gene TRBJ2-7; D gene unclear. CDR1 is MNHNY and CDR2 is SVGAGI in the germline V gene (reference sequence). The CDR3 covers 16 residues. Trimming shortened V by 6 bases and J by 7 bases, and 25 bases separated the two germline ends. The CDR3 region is CASSLTPPSPSREQYF. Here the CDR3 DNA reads TGTGCCAGCAGCCTCACTCCCCCGAGTCCCTCGAGGGAGCAGTACTTC.

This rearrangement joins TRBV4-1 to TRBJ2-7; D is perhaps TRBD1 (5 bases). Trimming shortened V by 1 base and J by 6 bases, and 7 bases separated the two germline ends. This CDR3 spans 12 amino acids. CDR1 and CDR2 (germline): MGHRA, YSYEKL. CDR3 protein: CASSQGGGEQYF. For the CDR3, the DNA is TGCGCCAGCAGCCAAGGGGGCGGCGAGCAGTACTTC.

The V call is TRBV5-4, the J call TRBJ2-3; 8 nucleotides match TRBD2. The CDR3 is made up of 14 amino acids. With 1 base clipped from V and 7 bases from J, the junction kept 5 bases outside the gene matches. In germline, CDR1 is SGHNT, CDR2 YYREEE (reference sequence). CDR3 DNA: TGTGCCAGCAGCTTGACCGGGGGGGGACATACGCAGTATTTT. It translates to CASSLTGGGHTQYF.

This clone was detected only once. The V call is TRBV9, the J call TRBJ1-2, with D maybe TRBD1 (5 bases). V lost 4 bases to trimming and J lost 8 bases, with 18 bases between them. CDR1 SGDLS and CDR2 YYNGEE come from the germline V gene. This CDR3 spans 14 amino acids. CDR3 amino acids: CASSPPGGTRGYTF. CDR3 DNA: TGTGCCAGCAGCCCCCCGGGGGGTACTCGGGGCTACACCTTC.

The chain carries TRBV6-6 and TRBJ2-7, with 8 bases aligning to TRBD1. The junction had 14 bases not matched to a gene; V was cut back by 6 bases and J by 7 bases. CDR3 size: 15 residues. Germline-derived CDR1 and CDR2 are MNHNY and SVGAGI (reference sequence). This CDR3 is CASRPTGTGSREQYF. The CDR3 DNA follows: TGTGCCAGCAGGCCAACCGGGACAGGTTCTCGGGAGCAGTACTTC.

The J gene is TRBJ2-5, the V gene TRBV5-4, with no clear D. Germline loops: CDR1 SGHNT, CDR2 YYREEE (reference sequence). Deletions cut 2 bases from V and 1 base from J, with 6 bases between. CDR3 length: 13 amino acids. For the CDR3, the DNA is TGTGCCAGCAGCTTAAGTAGCCAAGAGACCCAGTACTTC. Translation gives CASSLSSQETQYF.

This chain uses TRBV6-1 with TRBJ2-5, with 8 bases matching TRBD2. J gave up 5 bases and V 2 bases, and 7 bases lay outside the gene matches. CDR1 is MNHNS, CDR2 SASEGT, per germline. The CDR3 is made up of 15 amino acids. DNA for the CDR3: TGTGCCAGCAGTGAAATCGGTAGCGGGAAGGAGACCCAGTACTTC. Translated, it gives CASSEIGSGKETQYF.

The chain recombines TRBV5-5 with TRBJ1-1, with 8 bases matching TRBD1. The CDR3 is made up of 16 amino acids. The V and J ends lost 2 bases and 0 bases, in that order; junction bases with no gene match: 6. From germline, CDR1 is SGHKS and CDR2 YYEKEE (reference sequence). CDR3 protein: CASSFQSGGLNTEAFF. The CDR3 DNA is TGTGCCAGCAGCTTTCAGTCAGGGGGCTTGAACACTGAAGCTTTCTTT. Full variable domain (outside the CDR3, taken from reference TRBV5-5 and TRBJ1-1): DAGVTQSPTHLIKTRGQQVTLRCSPISGHKSVSWYQQVLGQGPQFIFQYYEKEERGRGNFPDRFSARQFPNYSSELNVNALLLGDSALYLCASSFQSGGLNTEAFFGQGTRLTVV.

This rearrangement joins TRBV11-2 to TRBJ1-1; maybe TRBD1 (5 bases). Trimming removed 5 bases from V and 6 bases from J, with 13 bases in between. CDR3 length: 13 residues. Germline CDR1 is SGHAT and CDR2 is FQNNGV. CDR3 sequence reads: CASSPGPRAEAFF. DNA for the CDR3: TGTGCCAGCAGCCCCGGCCCCAGGGCTGAAGCTTTCTTT.

This CDR3 reads CATGTSGGVTEQFF. DNA for the CDR3: TGTGCCACCGGGACTAGCGGGGGTGTCACTGAGCAGTTCTTC. The chain carries TRBV6-5 and TRBJ2-1, with 14 bases lining up with TRBD2. This CDR3 spans 14 amino acids. J was trimmed by 9 bases and V by 10 bases; bases with no gene match: 8. Germline V gene sequence: CDR1 MNHEY, CDR2 SVGAGI.

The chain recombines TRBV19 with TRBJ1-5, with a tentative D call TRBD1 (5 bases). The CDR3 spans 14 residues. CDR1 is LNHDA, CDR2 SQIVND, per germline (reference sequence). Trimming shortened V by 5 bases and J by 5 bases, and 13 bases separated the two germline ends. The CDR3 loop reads CASSSQGTDQPQHF. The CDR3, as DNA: TGTGCCAGTAGTTCCCAGGGAACGGATCAGCCCCAGCATTTT.

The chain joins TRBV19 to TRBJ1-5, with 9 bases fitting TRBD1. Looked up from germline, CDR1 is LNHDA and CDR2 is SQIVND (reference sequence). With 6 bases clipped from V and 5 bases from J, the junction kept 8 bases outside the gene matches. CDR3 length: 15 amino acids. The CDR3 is CASSRDREPYQPQHF. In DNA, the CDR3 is TGTGCCAGTAGCCGGGACAGGGAGCCATATCAGCCCCAGCATTTT.

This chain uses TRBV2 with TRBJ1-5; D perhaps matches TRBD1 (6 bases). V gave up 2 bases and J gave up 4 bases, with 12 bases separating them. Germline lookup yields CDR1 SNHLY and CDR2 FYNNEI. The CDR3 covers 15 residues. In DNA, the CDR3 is TGTGCCAGCAGTGAACTGACAGGCGGAAATCAGCCCCAGCATTTT. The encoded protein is CASSELTGGNQPQHF.

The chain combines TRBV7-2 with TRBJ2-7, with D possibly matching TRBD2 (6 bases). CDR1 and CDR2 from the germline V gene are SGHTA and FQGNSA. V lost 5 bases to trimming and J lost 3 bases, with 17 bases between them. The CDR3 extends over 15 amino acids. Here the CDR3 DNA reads TGTGCCAGCAGCCCCGGCGGGGACTGGCACTACGAGCAGTACTTC. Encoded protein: CASSPGGDWHYEQYF.

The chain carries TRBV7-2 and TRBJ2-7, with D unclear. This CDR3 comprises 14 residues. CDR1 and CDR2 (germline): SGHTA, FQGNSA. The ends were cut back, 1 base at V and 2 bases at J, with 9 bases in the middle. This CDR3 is CASSLGAIPYEQYF. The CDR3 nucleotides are TGTGCCAGCAGCTTAGGAGCAATCCCCTACGAGCAGTACTTC.

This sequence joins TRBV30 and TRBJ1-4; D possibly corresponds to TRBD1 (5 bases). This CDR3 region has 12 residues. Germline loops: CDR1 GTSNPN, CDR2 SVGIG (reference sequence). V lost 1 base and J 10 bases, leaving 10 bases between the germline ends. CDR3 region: CAWSGVRGKLFF. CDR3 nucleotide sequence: TGTGCCTGGAGTGGGGTTAGGGGAAAACTGTTTTTT.

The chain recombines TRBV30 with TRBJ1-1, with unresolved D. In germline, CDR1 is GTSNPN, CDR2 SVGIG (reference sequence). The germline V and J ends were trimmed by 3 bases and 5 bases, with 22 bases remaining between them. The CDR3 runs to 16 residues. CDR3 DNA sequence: TGTGCCTGGAGGAAACTCGGATTACTCGGGAATACTGAAGCTTTCTTT. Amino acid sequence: CAWRKLGLLGNTEAFF.